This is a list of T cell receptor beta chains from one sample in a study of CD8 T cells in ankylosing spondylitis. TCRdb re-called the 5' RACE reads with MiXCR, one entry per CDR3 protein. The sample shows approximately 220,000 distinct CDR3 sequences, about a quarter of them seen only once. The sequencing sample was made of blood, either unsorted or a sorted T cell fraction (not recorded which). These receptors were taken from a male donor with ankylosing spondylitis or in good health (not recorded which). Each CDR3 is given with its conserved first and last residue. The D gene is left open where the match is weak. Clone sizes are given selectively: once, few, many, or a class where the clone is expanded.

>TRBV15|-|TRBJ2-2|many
TGTGCCACCAGCAGGACCCTAGCGCGAGAGAACACCGGGGAGCTGTTTTTT
CATSRTLARENTGELFF
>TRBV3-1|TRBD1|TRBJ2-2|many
TGTGCCAGCAGCCACCAACAGGGGCTAGGGAACACCGGGGAGCTGTTTTTT
CASSHQQGLGNTGELFF
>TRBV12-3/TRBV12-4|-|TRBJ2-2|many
TGTGCCAGCATCATCGGTTCGCGGGACACCGGGGAGCTGTTTTTT
CASIIGSRDTGELFF
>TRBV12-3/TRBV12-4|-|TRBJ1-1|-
TGTGCCAGCAGTTTTAGACAGGTTGGCGTGAACACTGAAGCTTTCTTT
CASSFRQVGVNTEAFF
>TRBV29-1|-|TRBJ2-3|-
TGCAGCGTAGGACAGACGTCGGGGGGCACAGATACGCAGTATTTT
CSVGQTSGGTDTQYF
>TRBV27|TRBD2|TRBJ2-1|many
TGTGCCAGCAGTTTAATTCCGGGGGGTAAAAAATACAATGAGCAGTTCTTC
CASSLIPGGKKYNEQFF
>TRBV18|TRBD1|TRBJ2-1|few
TGTGCCAGCTCACCGGGACAGGGGGTTTACAATGAGCAGTTCTTC
CASSPGQGVYNEQFF
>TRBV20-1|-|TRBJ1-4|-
TGCAGTGCTGGGACTGGACAACTGTTTTTT
CSAGTGQLFF
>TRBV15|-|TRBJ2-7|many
TGTGCCACCAGCAGAGATGGGGGGCACTACGAGCAGTACTTC
CATSRDGGHYEQYF
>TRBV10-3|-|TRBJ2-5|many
TGTGCCATCAGTACTACCGGGACCAAAGCGGGTGAGACCCAGTACTTC
CAISTTGTKAGETQYF
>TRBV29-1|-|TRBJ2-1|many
TGCAGCGTTGAAATTTGGGATAGCTCCTACAATGAGCAGTTCTTC
CSVEIWDSSYNEQFF
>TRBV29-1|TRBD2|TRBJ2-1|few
TGCAGCGTCGCGGGAGGTTATGAGCAGTTCTTC
CSVAGGYEQFF
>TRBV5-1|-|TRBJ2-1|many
TGCGCCAGCAGCTTGGACAGTCACAGCTCCTACAATGAGCAGTTCTTC
CASSLDSHSSYNEQFF
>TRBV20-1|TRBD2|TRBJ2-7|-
TGCAGTGCTAGAGGCCTAGGACTAGCGGGAGCATATCCGAACTACGAGCAGTACTTC
CSARGLGLAGAYPNYEQYF
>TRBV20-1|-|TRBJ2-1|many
TGCAGTGCTAAGAGCCACGCGGGGCATGAGCAGTTCTTC
CSAKSHAGHEQFF
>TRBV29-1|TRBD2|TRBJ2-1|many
TGCAGCGTTGAGGGGGGGGGTAATGAGCAGTTCTTC
CSVEGGGNEQFF
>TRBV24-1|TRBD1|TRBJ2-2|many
TGTGCCACGTCCCGGGGACAGGGGGCTACCGGGGAGCTGTTTTTT
CATSRGQGATGELFF
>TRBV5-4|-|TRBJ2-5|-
TGTGCCAGCAGCTTGGAGCGGCGTGGGGACGAGACCCAGTACTTC
CASSLERRGDETQYF
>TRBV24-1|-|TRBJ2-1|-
TGTGCCACCAGTGAACCCGTAGACAGATTCAATGAGCAGTTCTTC
CATSEPVDRFNEQFF
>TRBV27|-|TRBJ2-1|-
TGTGCCAGCAGTCCAGGACCCCCTCGCTCCTACAATGAGCAGTTCTTC
CASSPGPPRSYNEQFF
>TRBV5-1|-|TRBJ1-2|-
TGCGCCAGCAGCCCCAATCGGGAGTATGGCTACACCTTC
CASSPNREYGYTF
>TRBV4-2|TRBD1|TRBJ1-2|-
TGTGCCAGCAGCCCGGGGGGGACAGACTATGGCTACACCTTC
CASSPGGTDYGYTF
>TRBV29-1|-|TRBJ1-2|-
TGCAGCGTTGAGAGGGATCCTCGAAGCTACACCTTC
CSVERDPRSYTF
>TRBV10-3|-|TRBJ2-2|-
TGTGCCATCAGTGAGGTACTCACGAACACCGGGGAGCTGTTTTTT
CAISEVLTNTGELFF
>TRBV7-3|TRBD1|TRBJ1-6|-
TGTGCCAGCAGCCACGGACAGGGAGACGGCTCACCCCTCCACTTT
CASSHGQGDGSPLHF
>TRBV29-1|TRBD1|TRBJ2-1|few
TGCAGCGTTGAACCGGACAGGGTGGATGAGCAGTTCTTC
CSVEPDRVDEQFF